These 25 T cell receptor beta chains were sequenced from one sample in a study of blood T cell repertoires in COVID-19. The method was immunoSEQ multiplex PCR; TCRdb's version includes in-frame clones alone and lacks a portion of them. The table lists 48,000 or so clones, 85% to 90% of them singletons, with 2.6% in the top ten. Input material: peripheral blood. These receptors came from a woman aged 80 or over with COVID-19, enrolled during active disease.

The CDR3 loop reads CASSLGGDDLNTEAFF. The CDR3 DNA sequence: TGCGCCAGCAGCTTAGGGGGGGACGACCTGAACACTGAAGCTTTCTTT. The chain combines TRBV5-1 with TRBJ1-1; TRBD1 might be the D (6 bases). The ends were cut back, 2 bases at V and 0 bases at J, with 14 bases in the middle. The CDR3 is 16 amino acids. Germline CDR1 reads SGHRS; CDR2 reads YFSETQ.

The V gene is TRBV5-1, the J gene TRBJ2-4; the D gene is possibly TRBD1 (5 bases). Germline assignment: CDR1 SGHRS and CDR2 YFSETQ. The CDR3 is 15 residues long. Trimming pared 4 bases from V and 3 bases from J, leaving 14 bases between. The CDR3 protein is CASSPRAGIKNIQYF. CDR3 coding DNA: TGCGCCAGCAGCCCCCGGGCAGGGATCAAAAACATTCAGTACTTC. The full variable domain, with the rest looked up from reference TRBV5-1 and TRBJ2-4, is KAGVTQTPRYLIKTRGQQVTLSCSPISGHRSVSWYQQTPGQGLQFLFEYFSETQRNKGNFPGRFSGRQFSNSRSEMNVSTLELGDSALYLCASSPRAGIKNIQYFGAGTRLSVL.

The V call is TRBV20-1, the J call TRBJ1-1; D not certain. Trimming took 4 bases from V and 3 from J, leaving 6 bases between them. Germline CDR1 is DFQATT and CDR2 is SNEGSKA (reference sequence). CDR3 length: 11 amino acids. The CDR3 bases are TGCAGTGCTACCCGTTACACTGAAGCTTTCTTT. It yields the protein CSATRYTEAFF.

The chain uses TRBV27 and TRBJ2-6; 9 bases agree with TRBD1. Germline V gives CDR1 MNHEY, CDR2 SMNVEV (reference sequence). The CDR3 consists of 17 residues. With 4 bases clipped from V and 0 bases from J, the junction kept 4 bases outside the gene matches. In DNA, the CDR3 is TGTGCCAGCAGTTCCGGGACAGGGCTCTCTGGGGCCAACGTCCTGACTTTC. This codes for CASSSGTGLSGANVLTF.

This rearrangement joins TRBV6-2 or TRBV6-3 to TRBJ1-2; 9 bases align to TRBD1. The CDR3 loop spans 15 amino acids. Germline V lookup: CDR1 MNHEY, CDR2 SVGEGT. V lost 4 bases, J lost 4 bases, and 7 bases stayed unmatched. CDR3 in amino acids: CASSSRDREGYGYTF. The DNA for the CDR3 is TGTGCCAGCAGTTCCCGGGACAGGGAAGGCTATGGCTACACCTTC.

The rearrangement joins TRBV27 to TRBJ1-2; 7 nucleotides align to TRBD1. Germline V gene lookup returns CDR1 MNHEY and CDR2 SMNVEV (reference sequence). V lost 6 bases, J lost 3 bases, and 10 bases stayed unmatched. This CDR3 is built from 15 residues. Here the CDR3 reads CASRPRGLEDYGYTF. In DNA form, the CDR3 reads TGTGCCAGCAGACCGAGGGGGCTGGAGGACTATGGCTACACCTTC.

CDR3 residues: CSVAGTGGHGYTF. The CDR3 DNA is TGCAGCGTTGCCGGGACAGGGGGACATGGCTACACCTTC. The chain has TRBV29-1 and TRBJ1-2; 11 nucleotides match TRBD1. The CDR3 consists of 13 residues. Looked up from germline, CDR1 is SQVTM and CDR2 is ANQGSEA. The junction had 4 bases not matched to a gene; V was cut back by 4 bases and J by 6 bases.

The chain uses TRBV6-5 and TRBJ1-3; D is unclear. The ends were cut back, 5 bases at V and 0 bases at J, with 8 bases in the middle. The CDR3 is 14 amino acids. The germline V gene encodes CDR1 MNHEY and CDR2 SVGAGI. The CDR3 bases are TGTGCCAGCAGTCGTGGAGACTCTGGAAACACCATATATTTT. It codes for CASSRGDSGNTIYF.

This clone has more than one count but fewer than ten. V and J are TRBV18 and TRBJ2-1, with D unresolved. V was cut by 3 bases and J by 2 bases, with 14 bases left in between. This CDR3 is 16 amino acids long. The germline V gene encodes CDR1 KGHSH and CDR2 LQKENI. CDR3 protein: CASSPSARPAYNEQFF. In DNA form, the CDR3 reads TGTGCCAGCTCACCTTCCGCCAGGCCAGCCTACAATGAGCAGTTCTTC.

The CDR3 reads CASSPPGGRYYGYTF. CDR3 DNA sequence: TGTGCCAGCAGTCCCCCGGGAGGCCGGTACTATGGCTACACCTTC. This sequence joins TRBV27 and TRBJ1-2, with D uncertain. Germline loops: CDR1 MNHEY, CDR2 SMNVEV (reference sequence). The CDR3 runs 15 residues. Deletions cut 5 bases from V and 3 bases from J, with 16 bases between.

The gene calls are TRBV13 and TRBJ2-1; 8 bases match TRBD2. CDR1 and CDR2 (germline): PRHDT, FYEKMQ (reference sequence). The CDR3 consists of 17 residues. The trim removed 3 bases at V and 2 bases at J, leaving 9 bases unmatched. DNA of the CDR3: TGTGCCAGCAGCTTCTCCTTGGGACTAGGAACCTACAATGAGCAGTTCTTC. This gives the protein CASSFSLGLGTYNEQFF.

Details on this clone: The junction departs from germline at one end; a sequencing error may be responsible. This chain joins TRBV7-7 and TRBJ1-4; no clear D. CDR3 length equals 15 residues. Germline CDR1 SSHAT, CDR2 FNYEAQ (reference sequence). CDR3 loop: CASSLGLAQNEKLFF. The CDR3 DNA reads as TGTGCTAGCAGCTTAGGTTTGGCACAGAATGAAAAACTGTTTTTT.

The chain joins TRBV27 to TRBJ1-5, with 7 positions matching TRBD1. V trimming: 6 bases; J trimming: 2 bases; junction bases outside the gene matches: 4. This CDR3 is 14 amino acids long. The germline CDR1 and CDR2 sequences are MNHEY and SMNVEV (reference sequence). The CDR3, as DNA: TGTGCCAGCAGCCTTACAGGGGGCAATCAGCCCCAGCATTTT. Amino acids: CASSLTGGNQPQHF.

The genes are TRBV7-8 and TRBJ2-2; D possibly corresponds to TRBD2 (6 bases). Trimming pared 3 bases from V and 3 bases from J, leaving 29 bases between. This CDR3 has 21 amino acids. The V gene's germline CDR1 is SGHVS and CDR2 FQNEAQ. CDR3 in amino acids: CASSLRGRGFLPRRDTGELFF. In DNA form, the CDR3 reads TGTGCCAGCAGCTTGAGAGGTCGGGGGTTTCTTCCTCGTCGGGACACCGGGGAGCTGTTTTTT.

This clone was observed a few times. This chain joins TRBV28 and TRBJ1-5; 8 nucleotides agree with TRBD1. V lost 5 bases and J lost 7; bases outside the gene matches: 10. CDR1 MDHEN and CDR2 SYDVKM come from the germline V gene. This CDR3 contains 15 residues. The CDR3 sequence is CASSTIGTGQQPQHF. Written as DNA, the CDR3 is TGTGCCAGCAGTACAATCGGGACAGGACAACAGCCCCAGCATTTT.

This sequence joins TRBV6-5 and TRBJ1-4, with TRBD1 matching over 7 bases. The V and J ends lost 0 bases and 8 bases, in that order; junction bases with no gene match: 3. The CDR3 totals 14 residues. Germline CDR1 MNHEY, CDR2 SVGAGI. The CDR3 sequence is CASSYSRGREKLFF. CDR3 coding DNA: TGTGCCAGCAGTTACTCGAGGGGGCGCGAAAAACTGTTTTTT.

This clone was observed once. The rearrangement joins TRBV30 to TRBJ1-6, with 7 positions matching TRBD1. CDR1 GTSNPN and CDR2 SVGIG come from the germline V gene (reference sequence). The ends lost 2 bases at V and 5 bases at J; junction bases unmatched: 6. This CDR3 is 15 amino acids long. The CDR3: CAWSRRGLDNSPLHF. The CDR3 DNA reads as TGTGCCTGGAGTAGGAGGGGGCTAGATAATTCACCCCTCCACTTT.

V usage is TRBV2 and J usage is TRBJ1-1, with 12 bases lining up with TRBD1. Germline CDR1 is SNHLY and CDR2 is FYNNEI. This CDR3 has 16 amino acids. J gave up 4 bases and V 6 bases, and 9 bases lay outside the gene matches. Written as DNA, the CDR3 is TGTGCCAGCAGCGAGGGACAGGGGGCGATAGGCACTGAAGCTTTCTTT. This gives the protein CASSEGQGAIGTEAFF.

This clone has only one observation. This sequence joins TRBV7-2 and TRBJ2-1; D unclear. The CDR3 runs 13 residues. Germline V gene sequence: CDR1 SGHTA, CDR2 FQGNSA. V shed 1 base and J shed 11 bases, with 12 bases lying between them. Here the CDR3 DNA reads TGTGCCAGCAGCTTAGACTCGCCCCGCCAGCAGTTCTTC. Its translation: CASSLDSPRQQFF. The whole variable domain, remainder taken from reference TRBV7-2 and TRBJ2-1, is GAGVSQSPSNKVTEKGKDVELRCDPISGHTALYWYRQSLGQGLEFLIYFQGNSAPDKSGLPSDRFSAERTGGSVSTLTIQRTQQEDSAVYLCASSLDSPRQQFFGPGTRLTVL.

The chain uses TRBV29-1 and TRBJ2-1; TRBD2 matches at 7 bases. The CDR3 consists of 10 residues. J was trimmed by 11 bases and V by 4 bases; bases with no gene match: 2. CDR1 SQVTM and CDR2 ANQGSEA come from the germline V gene. The CDR3 DNA reads TGCAGCGTTGGGACTAGTCAGCAGTTCTTC. Protein product: CSVGTSQQFF.

The chain combines TRBV5-1 with TRBJ1-1; TRBD1 matches at 7 bases. Per germline, CDR1 SGHRS and CDR2 YFSETQ. The CDR3 is made up of 14 amino acids. V lost 2 bases and J lost 0; bases outside the gene matches: 1. Here the CDR3 DNA reads TGCGCCAGCAGCTTTGGACAGGTGAACACTGAAGCTTTCTTT. Translation gives CASSFGQVNTEAFF.

The chain employs TRBV6-6 and TRBJ2-2, with TRBD1 matching 9 bases. After removal of 5 bases from V and 7 bases from J, the junction contained 5 bases not matched to a gene. The germline V gene encodes CDR1 MNHNY and CDR2 SVGAGI (reference sequence). CDR3 length: 14 amino acids. CDR3 nucleotides: TGTGCCAGCAGTCCGGGACAGGGTAACGGGGAGCTGTTTTTT. Translated: CASSPGQGNGELFF.

This rearrangement joins TRBV24-1 to TRBJ1-4; 9 bases match TRBD1. With 4 bases clipped from V and 8 bases from J, the junction kept 13 bases outside the gene matches. The CDR3 loop spans 17 amino acids. The germline V gene has CDR1 KGHDR and CDR2 SFDVKD. The CDR3 nucleotides are TGTGCCACCAGTGAAACTCCTCGGACAGGGGCGAGAGAAAAACTGTTTTTT. The encoded protein is CATSETPRTGAREKLFF.

The chain recombines TRBV11-2 with TRBJ1-3; possible D gene TRBD1, 6 bases. V lost 2 bases and J lost 0, with 8 bases in between. CDR1 and CDR2 (germline): SGHAT, FQNNGV. This CDR3 spans 15 amino acids. This chain's CDR3 is CASSLHRASGNTIYF. The CDR3 nucleotides read TGTGCCAGCAGCTTACACAGGGCCTCTGGAAACACCATATATTTT.

The chain carries TRBV11-2 and TRBJ1-1; D remains ambiguous. In germline, CDR1 is SGHAT, CDR2 FQNNGV. The ends were cut back, 0 bases at V and 5 bases at J, with 19 bases in the middle. This CDR3 has 17 residues. The chain's CDR3 is CASSLDVGRSRRTEAFF. CDR3 sequence (DNA): TGTGCCAGCAGCTTAGATGTGGGCAGATCCCGAAGGACTGAAGCTTTCTTT.